Presented here are 21 T cell receptor beta chains from one specimen sequenced in a study of cytomegalovirus exposure and HLA in healthy donors. Both 60 Vbeta primers and 13 Jbeta primers went into the PCR. Profiled with immunoSEQ multiplex PCR; TCRdb holds only in-frame clones, not every one. The sample yields about 55,000 clones, less than 70% seen once. Source material: PBMCs. The source of these receptors is a human donor in good health.

This clone was found a few times. V is TRBV14 and J is TRBJ2-4, with D tentatively TRBD1 (5 bases). This CDR3 comprises 16 residues. The germline V gene has CDR1 SGHDN and CDR2 FVKESK. Trimming pared 4 bases from V and 0 bases from J, leaving 13 bases between. The CDR3 here is CASSPRVGVAKNIQYF. The DNA of the CDR3 is TGTGCCAGCAGCCCCCGGGTAGGGGTAGCCAAAAACATTCAGTACTTC.

This clone was detected only once. V and J are TRBV19 and TRBJ1-5, with 9 bases identical to TRBD1. The CDR3 covers 17 residues. The germline CDR1 and CDR2 sequences are LNHDA and SQIVND (reference sequence). Losses at the gene ends were 7 bases for V and 2 bases for J; bases not matched to a gene: 12. CDR3 in amino acids: CASMGGQGALGNQPQHF. The CDR3 DNA is TGTGCCAGTATGGGGGGACAGGGTGCCTTAGGCAATCAGCCCCAGCATTTT.

In this sample, this clone turned up a few times. The chain carries TRBV5-1 and TRBJ2-3; tentatively, D is TRBD2 (6 bases). The CDR3 is 17 residues long. The V gene lost 4 bases and the J gene lost 1 base, with 19 bases spanning the gap. From germline, CDR1 is SGHRS and CDR2 YFSETQ. CDR3 residues: CASSGGLRGNGTDTQYF. The CDR3 coding sequence is TGCGCCAGCAGCGGGGGGTTGCGGGGAAATGGCACAGATACGCAGTATTTT.

The gene calls are TRBV5-1 and TRBJ2-1; possibly TRBD2 for D (6 bases). The V gene's germline CDR1 is SGHRS and CDR2 YFSETQ. V dropped 0 bases and J dropped 9 bases, with 13 bases sitting between them. The CDR3 consists of 14 residues. CDR3 nucleotides: TGCGCCAGCAGCTTGGGGGGCCCAGCGGGTGAGCAGTTCTTC. It is translated as CASSLGGPAGEQFF.

The chain links TRBV5-3 to TRBJ2-2; TRBD2 aligns across 9 bases. TRBV5-3 is an ORF; its function is uncertain. With V trimmed by 2 bases and J by 7 bases, 6 bases remained unmatched. This CDR3 is built from 15 residues. The CDR3: CARSFRGGADGELFF. CDR3 sequence (DNA): TGTGCCAGAAGCTTTCGCGGGGGGGCTGACGGGGAGCTGTTTTTT.

This clone was counted a few times. This chain uses TRBV2 with TRBJ1-5; 9 bases fit TRBD1. Per germline, CDR1 SNHLY and CDR2 FYNNEI. V shed 1 base, J shed 7 bases, and the junction held 2 bases outside the gene matches. This CDR3 spans 14 amino acids. The CDR3 nucleotides are TGTGCCAGCAGTGAAGAGACAGGGGGGCAGCCCCAGCATTTT. Translating it yields CASSEETGGQPQHF. Filled out from reference TRBV2 and TRBJ1-5, the complete variable domain reads EPEVTQTPSHQVTQMGQEVILRCVPISNHLYFYWYRQILGQKVEFLVSFYNNEISEKSEIFDDQFSVERPDGSNFTLKIRSTKLEDSAMYFCASSEETGGQPQHFGDGTRLSIL.

The chain employs TRBV11-1 and TRBJ1-6; 7 positions agree with TRBD1. The CDR3 runs to 14 residues. J was trimmed by 10 bases and V by 3 bases; bases with no gene match: 6. CDR1 SGHAT and CDR2 FQDESV come from the germline V gene (reference sequence). In nucleotides, the CDR3 is TGTGCCAGCAGCTTCCCAGGGGGTAGCTCACCCCTCCACTTT. Translating gives CASSFPGGSSPLHF.

This clone has only a few counts. The V call is TRBV5-1, the J call TRBJ2-5; 7 bases are a match to TRBD1. Germline lookup yields CDR1 SGHRS and CDR2 YFSETQ. This CDR3 is 15 amino acids long. The junction had 7 bases not matched to a gene; V was cut back by 0 bases and J by 5 bases. The CDR3, as DNA: TGCGCCAGCAGCTTGGCCCACAGGGGTTTGGAGACCCAGTACTTC. Protein product: CASSLAHRGLETQYF.

This clone was observed once. The chain employs TRBV7-8 and TRBJ2-7, with 8 bases aligning to TRBD2. After removal of 6 bases from V and 3 bases from J, the junction contained 16 bases not matched to a gene. Per the germline V gene, CDR1 is SGHVS and CDR2 is FQNEAQ. There are 17 residues in the CDR3. The CDR3 protein is CASSFYRDGRAHYEQYF. Here the CDR3 DNA reads TGTGCCAGCAGTTTTTACCGGGACGGGAGGGCTCACTACGAGCAGTACTTC.

J is TRBJ1-2 and V is TRBV6-1, with 7 positions matching TRBD1. J gave up 7 bases and V 8 bases, and 10 bases lay outside the gene matches. Germline CDR1 reads MNHNS; CDR2 reads SASEGT. This CDR3 contains 13 residues. The CDR3 nucleotides are TGTGCCAGCCGGGGGACAGCCGGGGGTGGCTACACCTTC. This gives the protein CASRGTAGGGYTF.

The genes are TRBV4-2 and TRBJ2-3; a possible D gene is TRBD2 (6 bases). The V gene's germline CDR1 is LGHNA and CDR2 YNFKEQ. V was cut by 0 bases and J by 0 bases, with 10 bases left in between. The CDR3 is 16 amino acids. The CDR3 sequence: CASSQDAGRSTDTQYF. The CDR3 DNA follows: TGTGCCAGCAGCCAAGATGCGGGACGAAGCACAGATACGCAGTATTTT.

The J gene is TRBJ2-3, the V gene TRBV5-6; a weak D match, TRBD2 (6 bases). Germline CDR1 reads SGHDT; CDR2 reads YYEEEE. Trimming took off 3 bases at V and 6 bases at J, with 26 bases between the two ends. CDR3 length: 18 residues. The CDR3 protein is CASSSVEWELRGVDTQYF. CDR3 nucleotide sequence: TGTGCCAGCAGCTCCGTAGAGTGGGAGCTACGCGGGGTGGATACGCAGTATTTT.

This sequence joins TRBV5-1 and TRBJ2-5, with 7 bases matching TRBD1. The J segment lost 0 bases and the V segment lost 3 bases, leaving 5 bases of the junction unmatched. Looked up from germline, CDR1 is SGHRS and CDR2 is YFSETQ. The CDR3 totals 15 residues. Here the CDR3 DNA reads TGCGCCAGCAGCTCGGGACAGCGGTACCAAGAGACCCAGTACTTC. Residues: CASSSGQRYQETQYF. The full variable domain, its missing parts supplied by reference TRBV5-1 and TRBJ2-5, is KAGVTQTPRYLIKTRGQQVTLSCSPISGHRSVSWYQQTPGQGLQFLFEYFSETQRNKGNFPGRFSGRQFSNSRSEMNVSTLELGDSALYLCASSSGQRYQETQYFGPGTRLLVL.

V is TRBV2 and J is TRBJ1-4; D uncertain. Germline CDR1 and CDR2: SNHLY and FYNNEI. CDR3 length: 14 amino acids. Trimming stripped 3 bases from V and 0 bases from J, with 5 bases between. This CDR3 is CASSDQATNEKLFF. The CDR3 region has the DNA TGTGCCAGCAGTGACCAGGCAACTAATGAAAAACTGTTTTTT.

The V and J genes are TRBV20-1 and TRBJ1-2; D might be TRBD1 (6 bases). The germline gives CDR1 DFQATT, CDR2 SNEGSKA (reference sequence). V was clipped by 6 bases and J by 8 bases, with 13 bases between them. CDR3 length: 11 residues. The CDR3 here is CSAAQGAGYTF. The CDR3, as DNA: TGCAGTGCCGCACAGGGCGCAGGCTACACCTTC.

The gene calls are TRBV29-1 and TRBJ1-2; perhaps TRBD1 as D (6 bases). Trimming took off 3 bases at V and 7 bases at J, with 15 bases between the two ends. The length of the CDR3 is 13 residues. Germline loops: CDR1 SQVTM, CDR2 ANQGSEA. The CDR3 DNA sequence: TGCAGCGTTGATAACAGGGCGCCACCTGGCTACACCTTC. This codes for CSVDNRAPPGYTF.

This chain uses TRBV5-6 with TRBJ2-7, with 11 bases aligning to TRBD2. Per germline, CDR1 SGHDT and CDR2 YYEEEE. Germline trimming cut 3 bases from V and 4 bases from J; bases unmatched to any gene: 6. This CDR3 spans 15 amino acids. For the CDR3, the DNA is TGTGCCAGCAGCTCTGTCCTAGCGGGGGGATACGAGCAGTACTTC. As protein: CASSSVLAGGYEQYF.

The chain couples TRBV5-1 to TRBJ1-1, with D unclear. Per germline, CDR1 SGHRS and CDR2 YFSETQ. CDR3 length: 15 amino acids. V was shortened by 0 bases and J by 4 bases, with 13 bases between the two germline ends. The DNA for the CDR3 is TGCGCCAGCAGCTTGGTGGGGAGTTTGACCACTGAAGCTTTCTTT. This sequence encodes CASSLVGSLTTEAFF.

Note on this clone: At one boundary the junction diverges from the germline segment, which might be a read error. The V and J genes are TRBV7-7 and TRBJ2-5, with TRBD1 as a possible D gene (6 bases). Germline V lookup: CDR1 SSHAT, CDR2 FNYEAQ (reference sequence). The CDR3 totals 14 residues. Here the CDR3 DNA reads TGTGCTAGCAGCCCGACAGGTATCCAAGAGACCCAGTACTTC. Its translation: CASSPTGIQETQYF.

The chain links TRBV4-3 to TRBJ1-1; TRBD1 is a possible D gene (5 bases). With 3 bases removed from V and 1 base from J, the gap between germline ends came to 12 bases. CDR3 size: 15 residues. The germline V gene encodes CDR1 LGHNA and CDR2 YSLEER. The CDR3 protein is CASSQGGSGNTEAFF. The CDR3 DNA reads TGCGCCAGCAGCCAGGGGGGATCGGGGAACACTGAAGCTTTCTTT.

The J gene is TRBJ1-5, the V gene TRBV30, with unresolved D. Germline-derived CDR1 and CDR2 are GTSNPN and SVGIG (reference sequence). Trimming removed 4 bases at V and 4 bases at J, with 8 bases between. CDR3 length: 12 residues. The CDR3 sequence is CAWNDGNQPQHF. The CDR3, as DNA: TGTGCCTGGAATGACGGGAATCAGCCCCAGCATTTT.